This is a list of T cell receptor beta chains from one sample in a study of CD8 T cells in Susac syndrome. Each CDR3 protein gets one entry after TCRdb re-called the immunoSEQ multiplex PCR reads with MiXCR. The repertoire holds about 180,000 distinct CDR3 sequences, with around 96% as singletons. The sample taken for sequencing was CD8+ T cells from PBMCs. The receptors were gathered from a human donor with multiple sclerosis. CDR3s include the opening cysteine and the closing phenylalanine or tryptophan. A D gene is named only where the DNA matches it firmly. The size entry is marked missing in some rows and otherwise reads once, few, many or a size class.

. TRBJ1-1 . TRBV7-9 CASSLVRMDEAFF TGTGCCAGCAGCTTAGTGCGGATGGATGAAGCTTTCTTT
TRBD2 TRBJ2-5 . TRBV2 CASSEDGGYQETQYF TGTGCCAGCAGTGAAGACGGGGGGTACCAAGAGACCCAGTACTTC
TRBD2 TRBJ2-3 . TRBV12-3/TRBV12-4 CASYSLAGRADTQYF TGTGCCAGCTACTCCCTGGCGGGGAGGGCAGATACGCAGTATTTT
. TRBJ1-4 . TRBV4-1 CASSQQVQVNEKLFF TGCGCCAGCAGCCAACAGGTACAGGTCAATGAAAAACTGTTTTTT
. TRBJ2-5 . TRBV5-6 CASSFRGQGFEETQYF TGTGCCAGCAGCTTCCGAGGCCAGGGGTTTGAAGAGACCCAGTACTTC
. TRBJ1-2 . TRBV14 CASSQDTNYGYTF TGTGCCAGCAGCCAAGACACTAACTATGGCTACACCTTC
. TRBJ2-1 once TRBV29-1 CSVGKGSSYNEQFF TGCAGCGTTGGCAAGGGGAGCTCCTACAATGAGCAGTTCTTC
. TRBJ2-7 . TRBV6-1 CASSHYGPNYEQYF TGTGCCAGCAGCCACTACGGACCGAACTACGAGCAGTACTTC
. TRBJ1-2 . TRBV27 CASSLSVSYGYTF TGTGCCAGCAGTTTATCCGTCTCCTATGGCTACACCTTC
. TRBJ1-3 . TRBV25-1 CASEVGSGNTIYF TGTGCCAGCGAAGTTGGTTCTGGAAACACCATATATTTT
. TRBJ2-1 . TRBV11-2 CASSLEPGNEQFF TGTGCCAGCAGCCTAGAGCCCGGGAATGAGCAGTTCTTC
. TRBJ1-1 . TRBV15 CATSRAGVPAAFF TGTGCCACCAGCAGGGCCGGGGTCCCGGCGGCTTTCTTT
. TRBJ1-1 . TRBV27 CASSLAAVGTEAFF TGTGCCAGCAGTTTAGCGGCGGTGGGCACTGAAGCTTTCTTT
. TRBJ2-1 . TRBV7-8 CASSDGHEQFF TGTGCCAGCAGCGACGGACATGAGCAGTTCTTC
. TRBJ2-1 . TRBV9 CASSAGGTLTVNEQFF TGTGCCAGCAGCGCCGGCGGGACGCTCACGGTGAATGAGCAGTTCTTC
. TRBJ1-2 . TRBV27 CASRTSGEVGYTF TGTGCCAGCAGAACATCGGGGGAAGTTGGCTACACCTTC
. TRBJ2-7 . TRBV9 CASSPLPEGRYSYEQYF TGTGCCAGCAGCCCACTCCCGGAGGGCCGATACTCCTACGAGCAGTACTTC
TRBD2 TRBJ2-3 . TRBV23-1 CASSRPGLASDTQYF TGCGCCAGCAGTCGCCCGGGACTAGCGTCAGATACGCAGTATTTT
. TRBJ2-5 . TRBV3-1 CASSPYYSETQYF TGTGCCAGCAGCCCCTACTATTCTGAGACCCAGTACTTC
. TRBJ2-1 . TRBV9 CASSARPYEQFF TGTGCCAGCAGCGCCCGTCCGTATGAGCAGTTCTTC
. TRBJ2-2 . TRBV29-1 CSVAEGGAANTGELFF TGCAGCGTCGCCGAGGGGGGCGCGGCGAACACCGGGGAGCTGTTTTTT
. TRBJ2-2 . TRBV9 CASSGGQNTGELFF TGTGCCAGCAGCGGGGGCCAGAACACCGGGGAGCTGTTTTTT
. TRBJ2-7 . TRBV9 CASSADVAPYEQYF TGTGCCAGCAGCGCCGACGTGGCCCCCTACGAGCAGTACTTC
. TRBJ2-7 once TRBV29-1 CSVGVFYEQYF TGCAGCGTGGGGGTTTTCTACGAGCAGTACTTC
TRBD1 TRBJ1-1 . TRBV15 CATSSATGPNTEAFF TGTGCCACCAGCAGTGCGACAGGGCCGAACACTGAAGCTTTCTTT
. TRBJ1-2 . TRBV7-9 CASSLVAAHYGYTF TGTGCCAGCAGCTTAGTTGCTGCCCATTATGGCTACACCTTC
. TRBJ2-7 . TRBV27 CASSSTSEPLRYEQYF TGTGCCAGCAGTTCGACTTCGGAGCCCCTACGCTACGAGCAGTACTTC
. TRBJ2-5 . TRBV9 CASSVAREQETQYF TGTGCCAGCAGCGTAGCCAGGGAGCAAGAGACCCAGTACTTC
. TRBJ1-4 . TRBV20-1 CSATYREVTNEKLFF TGCAGTGCTACCTACAGGGAGGTTACTAATGAAAAACTGTTTTTT
TRBD1 TRBJ2-3 . TRBV9 CASSVQGDTDTQYF TGTGCCAGCAGCGTACAGGGGGACACAGATACGCAGTATTTT
TRBD2 TRBJ2-5 . TRBV20-1 CSARDRGRVLVTETQYF TGCAGTGCTAGAGATCGCGGGAGGGTTCTTGTGACGGAGACCCAGTACTTC
. TRBJ2-4 . TRBV25-1 CASSESGVAKNIQYF TGTGCCAGCAGTGAATCGGGGGTAGCCAAAAACATTCAGTACTTC
TRBD2 TRBJ2-5 . TRBV20-1 CSARGTRPSRGETQYF TGCAGTGCTAGGGGGACTAGACCTAGTCGGGGAGAGACCCAGTACTTC
. TRBJ2-1 . TRBV27 CASSLSGWLGEQFF TGTGCCAGCAGTTTATCAGGCTGGCTGGGGGAGCAGTTCTTC
. TRBJ2-2 . TRBV19 CASSMTDTGELFF TGTGCCAGTAGCATGACAGACACCGGGGAGCTGTTTTTT
. TRBJ2-5 . TRBV2 CASLRGAGGLETQYF TGTGCCAGCTTGCGGGGAGCAGGAGGTTTAGAGACCCAGTACTTC
TRBD1 TRBJ2-7 once TRBV27 CASSPFRDRHYEQYF TGTGCCAGCAGTCCATTCCGGGACAGACACTACGAGCAGTACTTC
. TRBJ2-7 . TRBV12-3/TRBV12-4 CASSFYGGRSYEQYF TGTGCCAGCAGTTTCTACGGCGGCAGATCCTACGAGCAGTACTTC
. TRBJ2-7 few TRBV6-1 CASSEGRAYEQYF TGTGCCAGCAGTGAGGGCAGGGCCTACGAGCAGTACTTC
. TRBJ2-3 . TRBV3-1 CASSHGHRSGQTDTQYF TGTGCCAGCAGCCACGGACACAGGTCGGGTCAAACAGATACGCAGTATTTT
TRBD1 TRBJ2-7 . TRBV5-1 CASRIRQGFYEQYF TGCGCCAGCAGGATAAGACAGGGTTTCTACGAGCAGTACTTC
. TRBJ2-3 . TRBV7-8 CASSPHPGKRADTQYF TGTGCCAGCAGCCCTCACCCCGGGAAGCGGGCAGATACGCAGTATTTT
TRBD2 TRBJ2-3 . TRBV20-1 CSALPLAGGPGYF TGCAGTGCTCTGCCCCTAGCGGGAGGGCCCGGTTATTTT
. TRBJ2-3 . TRBV12-5 CASGPLQGGSTDTQYF TGTGCTAGTGGCCCTTTGCAGGGGGGCAGCACAGATACGCAGTATTTT
. TRBJ2-7 . TRBV27 CASRVRDEQYF TGTGCCAGCAGGGTCCGGGACGAGCAGTACTTC
. TRBJ2-1 . TRBV29-1 CSVAGGSAREQFF TGCAGCGTTGCCGGGGGTTCTGCTCGGGAGCAGTTCTTC
TRBD2 TRBJ2-7 . TRBV3-1 CASSQTGGLYEQYF TGTGCCAGCAGCCAAACGGGGGGGCTCTACGAGCAGTACTTC
. TRBJ2-5 . TRBV7-9 CASSVGGRPVGSTQYF TGTGCCAGCAGCGTCGGGGGCAGGCCTGTCGGTTCTACCCAGTACTTC